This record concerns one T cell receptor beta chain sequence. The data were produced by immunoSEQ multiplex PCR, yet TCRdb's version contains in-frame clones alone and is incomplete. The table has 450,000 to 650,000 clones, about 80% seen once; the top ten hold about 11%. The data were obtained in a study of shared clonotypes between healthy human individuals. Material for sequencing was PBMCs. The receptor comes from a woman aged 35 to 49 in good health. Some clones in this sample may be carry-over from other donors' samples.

The CDR3 DNA reads TGTGCCAGCAGTTTATTCCCAGTAACCAGGGTTAGCACTGAAGCTTTCTTT. Translated: CASSLFPVTRVSTEAFF. V is TRBV11-2 and J is TRBJ1-1, with a weak D call TRBD1 (5 bases). Germline loops: CDR1 SGHAT, CDR2 FQNNGV. Trimming shortened V by 6 bases and J by 4 bases, and 24 bases separated the two germline ends. This CDR3 has 17 amino acids.